The text below deals with one TCR beta chain. This clonotype was detected only once. There is no known antigen for this receptor. It has no much larger one-base neighbor in the sample; base qualities were not kept. One read offers little support. Two rounds of multiplex PCR on genomic DNA were used to amplify the TCR beta CDR3 region. The first PCR round used primers specific to each TRBV and TRBJ gene, with sequences filed in Chinese patent CN105087789A. Universal primers were used in the second PCR round. The Roche High Pure PCR Template Preparation Kit was used to extract genomic DNA from frozen PBMCs. The libraries underwent paired-end sequencing with 151 bp reads on an Illumina HiSeq 3000. For the original study's pipeline: CutAdapt was used to discard raw reads that did not contain the multiplex PCR primer sequences. PEAR was used to merge high-quality paired reads into contigs. By aligning each contig to reference sequences, MiXCR assigned the TRB V, D and J gene segments to that contig. To remove sequencing errors, CDR3 sequences were clustered according to base quality and sequence similarity. Diversity was calculated as Shannon entropy divided by the natural log of the number of productive TCR sequences. To get clonality, Shannon entropy was divided by the natural log of the number of unique clonotypes, and that result was subtracted from one. The Youden index of ROC curves was used to select progression-free survival cut-offs for repertoire metrics, and analyses were performed in R 3.5.3. Clones were called with MiXCR by TCRdb after fastp trimmed the public reads at Q25, and only in-frame beta chains were retained. Rows with a matching CDR3 protein are joined into one entry that keeps the most common DNA and genes. The V and J calls and clone size come from TCRdb's table, not from the authors' own analysis. The sample includes over 11,000 distinct CDR3 sequences, with 30% observed a single time. About an eighth of the sample is in the top ten clones.

CDR1 and CDR2 are read off the germline V gene as SGHAT and FQNNGV. The germline V end is reduced by 8 bases and the J end by 6 bases; junction bases left unmatched: 13. From the cysteine up to the phenylalanine, the CDR3 has a length of 16 residues. Here the CDR3 DNA is all that survives: 48 bases in frame from base 1. These data are taken from a study of prognosis after radiotherapy for stage I lung cancer (dated by TCRdb to about 2021). General notes on the study: About 19 stage I NSCLC patients were enrolled in Nanjing, China, between April 2018 and early 2019. In every patient, SBRT was given without any concurrent therapy. The cohort comprised 10 to 15 men and a handful of women with a median age of roughly 74 years, ranging from about 53 to 85 years. Squamous cell carcinoma histology was identified in roughly 7 patients, and adenocarcinoma histology was identified in twelve patients. All patients were considered medically inoperable, owing to comorbidities in 11 to 12 and refusal of surgery in about seven. Image-guided IMRT or VMAT was used to deliver SBRT in 3 to 5 fractions at a biologically effective dose of at least 100 Gy. A total of roughly 38 blood samples from 19 patients were sequenced, with one sample obtained before and one obtained after SBRT for each patient. The study profiled peripheral blood TCR beta repertoires from stage I NSCLC patients before and after stereotactic body radiotherapy and related them to distant failure. The patients included around 13 who had newly diagnosed primary stage I lung tumors, along with about 5 others who had oligometastatic NSCLC after their primary tumor had been surgically resected. Distant metastases were developed by four of the 19 patients after SBRT, at a median of about 7 months, whereas no significant progression was observed in the other 15 patients.

Results and caveats for the whole study, not just this receptor: After SBRT, the number of unique TCR clones decreased (median roughly 10,000 before versus some 6,400 after; Wilcoxon paired P=0.011). TRBV and TRBJ usage frequencies reportedly differed by metastasis status, in two V genes at baseline and in roughly 9 V and two J genes after SBRT. All reported P values were unadjusted for multiple comparisons. Post-SBRT Shannon entropy and its change from baseline were lower in patients who developed distant metastases; baseline Shannon entropy was not associated with metastases. The study was limited by its small cohort and short follow-up, and the findings require independent validation. No determination of tumor specificity was made for expanded TCR clones.

All patients had node-negative disease on CT and PET/CT, and none had a history of other malignancies or had previously received chemotherapy or radiotherapy. Roughly 6 milliliters of peripheral venous blood were drawn into EDTA tubes at each of two time points. Ficoll-Paque Plus density-gradient centrifugation was used to isolate PBMCs. Immediately after collection, samples were stored at -80 degrees C until analysis. This sequence uses TRBV11-2 and TRBJ2-2, with 9 middle bases fitting TRBD2. Sequencing was performed on PBMCs, taken before or after stereotactic body radiation therapy (not recorded which). The receptor was isolated from a donor of 50 years or more with non-small cell lung cancer. The CDR3 protein sequence reads: CASPEGIAGASGELFF. The bases are TGTGCCAGCCCCGAAGGTATAGCGGGAGCATCCGGGGAGCTGTTTTTT. Full variable domain (CDR3 extended with the reference TRBV11-2 and TRBJ2-2 proteins): EAGVAQSPRYKIIEKRQSVAFWCNPISGHATLYWYQQILGQGPKLLIQFQNNGVVDDSQLPKDRFSAERLKGVDSTLKIQPAKLEDSAVYLCASPEGIAGASGELFFGEGSRLTVL.